This entry is about one T cell receptor beta chain. The data stem from a study of OX40 agonist ivuxolimab in advanced cancers. Study as a whole: Cohort: roughly 79% men, mean age around 60, aged roughly 23 to 90. Of the participants, approximately 40% had some prior anti-PD-1, anti-PD-L1 or anti-CTLA-4 therapy, which was allowed.

Germline-derived CDR1 and CDR2 are MDHEN and SYDVKM. Trimming stripped 5 bases from V and 6 bases from J, with 15 bases between. There are 14 residues in the CDR3. Assay: immunoSEQ multiplex PCR; the TCRdb copy retains only in-frame clones and omits some. The sample shows tens of thousands of clones, approximately 94% of them seen only once. V usage is TRBV28 and J usage is TRBJ2-3; weak D call: TRBD2 (5 bases). The material sequenced was CD4+ or CD8+ T cells sorted from blood, taken in a trial of the OX40 agonist ivuxolimab. The origin of this receptor is an adult with an advanced solid tumor such as melanoma, head and neck, liver or kidney cancer. The CDR3 is CASSRDTRIDTQYF. The CDR3 DNA sequence: TGTGCCAGCAGTCGAGATACTAGGATCGATACGCAGTATTTT.